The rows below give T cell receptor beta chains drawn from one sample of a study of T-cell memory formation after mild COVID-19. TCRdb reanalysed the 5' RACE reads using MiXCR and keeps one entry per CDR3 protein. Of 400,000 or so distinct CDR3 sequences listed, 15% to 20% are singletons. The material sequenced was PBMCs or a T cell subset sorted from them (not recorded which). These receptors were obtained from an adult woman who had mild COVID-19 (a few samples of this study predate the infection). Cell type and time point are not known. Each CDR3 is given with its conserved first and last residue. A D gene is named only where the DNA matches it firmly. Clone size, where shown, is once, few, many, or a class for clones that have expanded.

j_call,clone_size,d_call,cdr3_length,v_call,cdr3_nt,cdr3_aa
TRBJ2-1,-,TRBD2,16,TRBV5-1,TGCGCCAGCAGCTTGGTGGGGACTAGCGGGTTCGATGAGCAGTTCTTC,CASSLVGTSGFDEQFF
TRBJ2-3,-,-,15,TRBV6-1,TGTGCCAGCAGTGAAAGTCTACTTAGCACAGATACGCAGTATTTT,CASSESLLSTDTQYF
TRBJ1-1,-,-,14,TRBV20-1,TGCAGTGCTAGAGTCCCAGGGTGGAATACTGAAGCTTTCTTT,CSARVPGWNTEAFF
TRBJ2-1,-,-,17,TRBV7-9,TGTGCCAGCAGCTCCCTGGACGGGGGGCTCTCCTACAATGAGCAGTTCTTC,CASSSLDGGLSYNEQFF
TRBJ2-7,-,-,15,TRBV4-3,TGCGCCAGCAGCCAAGGTAGTGGCTCGGCCTACGAGCAGTACTTC,CASSQGSGSAYEQYF
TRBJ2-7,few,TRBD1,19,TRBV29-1,TGCAGCGTTGCGGGCGGGTTGGAGGACAGGGGGCGTACGACCTACGAGCAGTACTTC,CSVAGGLEDRGRTTYEQYF
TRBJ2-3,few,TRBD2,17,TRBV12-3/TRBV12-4,TGTGCCAGCAGCATTCTGGCCACGGGGGGTGCCACAGATACGCAGTATTTT,CASSILATGGATDTQYF
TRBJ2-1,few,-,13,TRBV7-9,TGTGCCAGCAGCTTATCAGAAGGTGGGGAGCAGTTCTTC,CASSLSEGGEQFF
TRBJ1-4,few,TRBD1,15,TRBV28,TGTGCCACCCGGGACAGAAAAGCAACTAATGAAAAACTGTTTTTT,CATRDRKATNEKLFF
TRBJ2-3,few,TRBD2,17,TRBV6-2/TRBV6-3,TGTGCCAGCAGCCCTGTGGGACTAGCATCGTCTACAGATACGCAGTATTTT,CASSPVGLASSTDTQYF
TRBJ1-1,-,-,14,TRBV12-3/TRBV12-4,TGTGCCAGCACCCCACAGGGAGTAAACACTGAAGCTTTCTTT,CASTPQGVNTEAFF
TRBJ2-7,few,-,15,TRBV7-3,TGTGCCAGCAGCTTACGGGGCGGGGGCACCTACGAGCAGTACTTC,CASSLRGGGTYEQYF
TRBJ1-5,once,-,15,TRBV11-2,TGTGCCAGCAGCTTAGTCGGGCAGGGAAGTCAGCCCCAGCATTTT,CASSLVGQGSQPQHF
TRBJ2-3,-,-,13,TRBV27,TGTGCCAGCAGTCGCGCCCCCGACGATACGCAGTATTTT,CASSRAPDDTQYF
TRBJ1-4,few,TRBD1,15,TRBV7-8,TGTGCCAGCAGCTCCCAACAGGGGCGCCACGAAAAACTGTTTTTT,CASSSQQGRHEKLFF
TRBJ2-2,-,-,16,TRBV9,TGTGCCAGCAGCCCCAGGACTGTCGCGAACACCGGGGAGCTGTTTTTT,CASSPRTVANTGELFF
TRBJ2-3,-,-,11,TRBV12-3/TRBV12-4,TGTGCCAGTGTATTCCTAAATACGCAGTATTTT,CASVFLNTQYF
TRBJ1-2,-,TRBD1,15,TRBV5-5,TGTGCCAGCAGCTTTTCTGGGACAGGGGGCTATGGCTACACCTTC,CASSFSGTGGYGYTF
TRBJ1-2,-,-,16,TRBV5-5,TGTGCCAGCAGCCCTCAGGTCATCTTCCCCGCTGATGGCTACACCTTC,CASSPQVIFPADGYTF
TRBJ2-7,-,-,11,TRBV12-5,TGTGCTAGTGGTTTGGGGTACGAGCAGTACTTC,CASGLGYEQYF